This is a list of T cell receptor beta chains from one sample in a study of T cell responses to AZD1222 COVID-19 vaccine. Clones were sequenced by immunoSEQ multiplex PCR, and TCRdb holds only the in-frame ones, with some missing. The sample shows about 49,000 clones, roughly 80% of them seen only once. The sample here was peripheral blood, taken on day 0 of AZD1222 vaccination. These receptor sequences come from an adult in good health. Each CDR3 is given with its conserved first and last residue. A D gene is named only where the DNA matches it firmly. Where a row states a size, it is once, few, many or the class of an expanded clone; other rows omit it.

size	D	V	J	CDR3	DNA
.	TRBD1	TRBV5-1	TRBJ2-5	CASSPRTGGSETQYF	TGCGCCAGCAGCCCCCGGACAGGGGGGTCGGAGACCCAGTACTTC
.	TRBD1	TRBV7-2	TRBJ1-1	CASSPRTGRYTEAFF	TGTGCCAGCAGCCCCCGGACAGGGAGGTATACTGAAGCTTTCTTT
.	TRBD2	TRBV18	TRBJ2-7	CASSPSGLAEIYEQYF	TGTGCCAGCTCACCAAGTGGCCTAGCGGAGATCTACGAGCAGTACTTC
.	.	TRBV5-5	TRBJ1-2	CASSFGGIAVGYTF	TGTGCCAGCAGCTTCGGGGGGATAGCGGTTGGCTACACCTTC
.	.	TRBV28	TRBJ1-1	CASSPGRTEAFF	TGTGCCAGCAGCCCTGGTAGGACTGAAGCTTTCTTT
.	.	TRBV5-5	TRBJ2-3	CASSLYTDNTDTQYF	TGTGCCAGCAGCTTGTATACGGACAACACAGATACGCAGTATTTT
.	.	TRBV6-6	TRBJ2-1	CASRSVEIEQFF	TGTGCCAGCAGAAGCGTTGAAATTGAGCAGTTCTTC
.	TRBD2	TRBV30	TRBJ2-3	CAWSVTGGTDTQYF	TGTGCCTGGAGTGTGACGGGAGGGACAGATACGCAGTATTTT
.	.	TRBV5-1	TRBJ1-1	CASSSEQGGRTEAFF	TGCGCCAGCAGCTCCGAACAGGGAGGAAGGACTGAAGCTTTCTTT
.	TRBD1	TRBV24-1	TRBJ2-5	CATSDQDRYQETQYF	TGTGCCACCAGTGATCAGGACAGGTACCAAGAGACCCAGTACTTC
.	TRBD2	TRBV5-1	TRBJ2-3	CASRDPSGPSTDTQYF	TGCGCCAGCAGGGATCCTAGCGGGCCTAGCACAGATACGCAGTATTTT
.	TRBD1	TRBV7-9	TRBJ1-2	CASSLVGTEYGYTF	TGTGCCAGCAGCTTAGTGGGGACAGAATATGGCTACACCTTC
.	TRBD2	TRBV28	TRBJ2-7	CASGTSGRLGYEQYF	TGTGCCAGCGGGACTAGCGGGAGGTTAGGCTACGAGCAGTACTTC
.	.	TRBV28	TRBJ1-2	CASSDYGYTF	TGTGCCAGCAGTGACTATGGCTACACCTTC
few	TRBD1	TRBV28	TRBJ2-7	CASSTTGGSYEQYF	TGTGCCAGCAGTACCACAGGGGGCTCCTACGAGCAGTACTTC
.	TRBD1	TRBV27	TRBJ2-1	CASSDNRGNEQFF	TGTGCCAGCAGTGATAACAGGGGCAATGAGCAGTTCTTC
.	.	TRBV30	TRBJ1-3	CAWSGFSGNTIYF	TGTGCCTGGAGCGGTTTCTCTGGAAACACCATATATTTT
.	.	TRBV3-1/TRBV3-2	TRBJ2-5	CASSQDEGPSQETQYF	TGTGCCAGCAGCCAAGACGAGGGACCAAGCCAAGAGACCCAGTACTTC
.	.	TRBV9	TRBJ2-5	CASSVARGPEGSQYF	TGTGCCAGCAGCGTAGCTAGGGGCCCCGAAGGATCCCAGTACTTC
.	.	TRBV24-1	TRBJ2-4	CATSDPGTSKNIQYF	TGTGCCACCAGTGATCCGGGGACCTCTAAAAACATTCAGTACTTC
.	.	TRBV11-2	TRBJ1-5	CASSLELFQPQHF	TGTGCCAGCAGCTTAGAGCTCTTCCAGCCCCAGCATTTT
.	TRBD1	TRBV5-4	TRBJ2-1	CASSSLRDRNDEQFF	TGTGCCAGCAGCTCTCTCCGGGACAGGAACGATGAGCAGTTCTTC
once	.	TRBV6-1	TRBJ2-1	CASSEGLWDPEQFF	TGTGCCAGCAGTGAAGGTTTATGGGATCCTGAGCAGTTCTTC